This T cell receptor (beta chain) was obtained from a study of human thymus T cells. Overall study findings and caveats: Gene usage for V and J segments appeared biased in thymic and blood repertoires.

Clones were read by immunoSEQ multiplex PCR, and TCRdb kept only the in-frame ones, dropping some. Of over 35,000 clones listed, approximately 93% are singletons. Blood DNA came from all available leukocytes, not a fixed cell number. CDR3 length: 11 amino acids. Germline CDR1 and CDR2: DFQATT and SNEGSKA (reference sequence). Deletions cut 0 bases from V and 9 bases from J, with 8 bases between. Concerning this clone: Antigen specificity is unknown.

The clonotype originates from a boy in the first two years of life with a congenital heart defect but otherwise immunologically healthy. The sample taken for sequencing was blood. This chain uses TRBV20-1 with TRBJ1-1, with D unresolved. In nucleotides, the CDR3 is TGCAGTGCTAGAGATTTTCAGAAAGCTTTCTTT. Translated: CSARDFQKAFF.